Following are 22 T cell receptor beta chains from one sample sequenced in a study of T cells in Graves' hyperthyroidism and ophthalmopathy. The investigators amplified TCR beta CDR3 regions from RNA transcripts. In the first-round RT-PCR of the TCR CDR3, the HTBI primer set was used. TCRdb itself ran the multiplex PCR reads through MiXCR, one entry per CDR3 protein. The data show more than 75,000 distinct CDR3 sequences, 51% seen once. Sequenced: blood. These receptors were taken from a woman in her forties with Graves' hyperthyroidism.

The chain uses TRBV20-1 and TRBJ2-7; 12 bases are shared with TRBD1. The CDR3 sequence is 14 residues long. Germline loops: CDR1 DFQATT, CDR2 SNEGSKA (reference sequence). The V segment lost 5 bases and the J segment 5 bases; nucleotides outside the gene matches: 7. The CDR3 DNA sequence: TGCAGTGCTCCCGGGACAGGGGGCAGAGACGAGCAGTACTTC. This sequence encodes CSAPGTGGRDEQYF.

The J gene is TRBJ1-4, the V gene TRBV20-1; a weak D match, TRBD1 (6 bases). Germline V gene lookup returns CDR1 DFQATT and CDR2 SNEGSKA (reference sequence). The CDR3 length is 15 residues. Trimming took 0 bases from V and 7 from J, leaving 15 bases between them. Here the CDR3 reads CSARDPAQGSEKLFF. The CDR3 DNA reads as TGCAGTGCTAGAGATCCCGCACAGGGTAGTGAAAAACTGTTTTTT.

The chain carries TRBV5-1 and TRBJ2-6, with D unresolved. V lost 5 bases to trimming and J lost 2 bases, with 5 bases between them. Germline CDR1 SGHRS, CDR2 YFSETQ. CDR3 size: 13 residues. This CDR3 reads CASSTTGANVLTF. CDR3 DNA sequence: TGCGCCAGCAGTACTACTGGGGCCAACGTCCTGACTTTC.

This clonotype was counted between two and nine times. The chain couples TRBV6-1 to TRBJ2-7, with D maybe TRBD2 (5 bases). Germline V gives CDR1 MNHNS, CDR2 SASEGT. Trimming took 4 bases from V and 2 from J, leaving 12 bases between them. This CDR3 spans 14 amino acids. CDR3 DNA sequence: TGTGCCAGCAGTGCCCAACTAGGAGCCTACGAGCAGTACTTC. It specifies CASSAQLGAYEQYF.

The rearrangement links TRBV10-3 to TRBJ1-1; perhaps TRBD1 as D (6 bases). The V end was cut by 0 bases, the J end by 10 bases, with 21 bases between. Germline-derived CDR1 and CDR2 are ENHRY and SYGVKD. This CDR3 spans 16 amino acids. The DNA for the CDR3 is TGTGCCATCAGTGAGTCAAAAGGGCAGGGGAGGAGTACAGCTTTCTTT. It yields the protein CAISESKGQGRSTAFF.

This clonotype was detected a few times. The V call is TRBV7-3, the J call TRBJ1-2, with unresolved D. This CDR3 is 14 amino acids long. Germline loops: CDR1 SGHTA, CDR2 FQGTGA. V was shortened by 3 bases and J by 0 bases, with 8 bases between the two germline ends. The CDR3 spells CASSFIGSNYGYTF. For the CDR3, the DNA is TGTGCCAGCAGCTTCATCGGCTCTAACTATGGCTACACCTTC.

This clonotype came up many times. The V gene is TRBV9, the J gene TRBJ1-3; D unclear. Germline V gene sequence: CDR1 SGDLS, CDR2 YYNGEE. The V and J ends lost 0 bases and 7 bases respectively, with 11 bases between them. CDR3 size: 14 residues. The CDR3 DNA reads TGTGCCAGCAGCGTAGTGCCAGGAGCTAACACCATATATTTT. Translated, it gives CASSVVPGANTIYF. The full variable domain, completed using reference TRBV9 and TRBJ1-3, is DSGVTQTPKHLITATGQRVTLRCSPRSGDLSVYWYQQSLDQGLQFLIQYYNGEERAKGNILERFSAQQFPDLHSELNLSSLELGDSALYFCASSVVPGANTIYFGEGSWLTVV.

This clonotype was picked up many times. The chain recombines TRBV7-8 with TRBJ1-2; D not certain. Germline CDR1 SGHVS, CDR2 FQNEAQ. Trimming pared 1 base from V and 5 bases from J, leaving 14 bases between. The CDR3 spans 15 residues. Here the CDR3 DNA reads TGTGCCAGCAGCTTAGAGGGAGCCCTCGTTTATGGCTACACCTTC. Translation gives CASSLEGALVYGYTF.

The sample holds many counts of this clonotype. The J gene is TRBJ1-2, the V gene TRBV29-1; 8 positions agree with TRBD1. The CDR3 is 13 amino acids. V lost 0 bases to trimming and J lost 7 bases; unmatched junction nucleotides: 4. Germline CDR1 is SQVTM and CDR2 is ANQGSEA. As DNA, the CDR3 is TGCAGCGTTGAAGATCCCAGGGGGCTTGGCTACACCTTC. Translation: CSVEDPRGLGYTF.

This chain connects TRBV10-3 to TRBJ2-7, with D maybe TRBD2 (6 bases). This CDR3 comprises 12 residues. V was cut by 11 bases and J by 0 bases, with 11 bases left in between. Germline V CDR1 and CDR2: ENHRY, SYGVKD. CDR3: CAFTGSSYEQYF. DNA of the CDR3: TGTGCCTTCACCGGGAGCTCCTACGAGCAGTACTTC.

The V call is TRBV7-9, the J call TRBJ2-7, with TRBD2 matching over 7 bases. The ends lost 1 base at V and 0 bases at J; junction bases unmatched: 6. The CDR3 sequence is 16 residues long. Per germline, CDR1 SEHNR and CDR2 FQNEAQ (reference sequence). The CDR3 loop reads CASSLVTSGTSYEQYF. In DNA form, the CDR3 reads TGTGCCAGCAGCTTAGTCACCAGCGGGACCTCCTACGAGCAGTACTTC.

This clonotype was recorded at least ten times. This chain uses TRBV6-5 with TRBJ2-2, with TRBD2 as a possible D gene (5 bases). V lost 10 bases and J lost 1, with 13 bases in between. The CDR3 runs 14 residues. The germline CDR1 and CDR2 sequences are MNHEY and SVGAGI. CDR3 region: CATNRAGNTGELFF. Written as DNA, the CDR3 is TGTGCCACCAACCGGGCGGGGAACACCGGGGAGCTGTTTTTT.

With respect to this clonotype: A much larger clone lies a single base off, so this may be a read error. This chain connects TRBV7-9 to TRBJ1-4; D gene unclear. Germline CDR1 SEHNR, CDR2 FQNEAQ (reference sequence). With 6 bases removed from V and 7 bases from J, the gap between germline ends came to 18 bases. This CDR3 is built from 15 residues. CDR3 amino acids: CASSEVMGALEKLFF. CDR3 DNA: TGTGCCAGCAGTGAAGTCATGGGAGCTCTTGAAAAACTGTTTTTT.

V is TRBV5-1 and J is TRBJ2-2; D may be TRBD1 (6 bases). The CDR3 contains 14 residues. CDR1 SGHRS and CDR2 YFSETQ come from the germline V gene. Trimming stripped 2 bases from V and 6 bases from J, with 11 bases between. CDR3 nucleotide sequence: TGCGCCAGCAGCTTTCAGGGGAAGGCCGGGGAGCTGTTTTTT. This encodes CASSFQGKAGELFF.

V gene TRBV7-9 combines with J gene TRBJ2-3; 8 positions agree with TRBD2. CDR1 is SEHNR, CDR2 FQNEAQ, per germline (reference sequence). Trimming removed 1 base from V and 3 bases from J; junction bases left unmatched: 3. CDR3 length: 15 residues. CDR3 sequence (DNA): TGTGCCAGCAGCTTAGTGGGACTAGTTACAGATACGCAGTATTTT. It codes for CASSLVGLVTDTQYF.

The chain combines TRBV7-9 with TRBJ2-7; no reliable D call. The CDR3 is made up of 15 amino acids. V was clipped by 5 bases and J by 1 base, with 15 bases between them. Per germline, CDR1 SEHNR and CDR2 FQNEAQ (reference sequence). The CDR3 DNA is TGTGCCAGCAGCCATGACCGTTTCCCTTCCTACGAGCAGTACTTC. This encodes CASSHDRFPSYEQYF.

On this clonotype: A single base separates this from a much larger clone, so it may be a read error. This sequence joins TRBV4-1 and TRBJ2-7; D uncertain. Germline V lookup: CDR1 MGHRA, CDR2 YSYEKL. The CDR3 has 14 amino acids. The CDR3 loop is CASGQETDSYEQYF. In nucleotides, the CDR3 is TGCGCCAGCGGCCAAGAGACTGACTCCTACGAGCAGTACTTC.

The chain uses TRBV7-2 and TRBJ2-5, with TRBD1 as a possible D gene (6 bases). The germline V gene encodes CDR1 SGHTA and CDR2 FQGNSA. V was shortened by 2 bases and J by 5 bases, with 12 bases between the two germline ends. The CDR3 runs to 14 residues. The CDR3 nucleotides are TGTGCCAGCAGCTTATCGCAGGGGTGGGAGACCCAGTACTTC. Translated, it gives CASSLSQGWETQYF.

This chain joins TRBV20-1 and TRBJ1-4, with D unclear. CDR3 length equals 14 residues. Trimming removed 5 bases at V and 4 bases at J, with 14 bases between. Germline-derived CDR1 and CDR2 are DFQATT and SNEGSKA (reference sequence). CDR3 nucleotides: TGCAGTGCTCTAGGGCCGGGGTATAATGAAAAACTGTTTTTT. It codes for CSALGPGYNEKLFF.

This rearrangement joins TRBV7-2 to TRBJ2-7, with 11 nucleotides matching TRBD2. After removal of 5 bases from V and 2 bases from J, the junction contained 2 bases not matched to a gene. Germline loops: CDR1 SGHTA, CDR2 FQGNSA. CDR3 length: 14 residues. The CDR3 nucleotides are TGTGCCAGCAGCAGACTAGCGGGAACCTACGAGCAGTACTTC. Amino acids: CASSRLAGTYEQYF.

This clonotype was counted ten times or more. The chain uses TRBV7-2 and TRBJ1-1; weak D call: TRBD1 (5 bases). The CDR3 is made up of 15 amino acids. The V end was cut by 4 bases, the J end by 6 bases, with 18 bases between. Germline values: CDR1 SGHTA, CDR2 FQGNSA. This CDR3 is CASSYQGVGTAEAFF. The CDR3 DNA sequence: TGTGCCAGCAGCTACCAGGGTGTGGGGACGGCTGAAGCTTTCTTT.

As regards this clonotype: A much more abundant neighbour one base away suggests this may be a read error. J is TRBJ1-5 and V is TRBV20-1, with TRBD1 matching over 8 bases. Germline V CDR1 and CDR2: DFQATT, SNEGSKA (reference sequence). The CDR3 is 14 amino acids. V shed 3 bases, J shed 10 bases, and the junction held 11 bases outside the gene matches. In DNA form, the CDR3 reads TGCAGTGCTAGGGGGGACACAGGGGGGGTACCCCAGCATTTT. Translated: CSARGDTGGVPQHF.